This TCR beta chain was observed in a study of cytomegalovirus exposure and HLA in healthy donors. Study-level points and caveats: On later analysis, the bulk of CMV-associated TCR beta chains appeared to be HLA-restricted.

Worth noting for this clone: Its cognate antigen is unknown.

Primers for the PCR totalled 60 Vbeta and 13 Jbeta. Repertoires were generated with immunoSEQ multiplex PCR, while TCRdb's copy carries only in-frame clones and drops some. The sample holds 150,000 to 200,000 clones, around 77% seen once. Losses at the gene ends were 3 bases for V and 5 bases for J; bases not matched to a gene: 8. Germline CDR1 reads LGHNA; CDR2 reads YSLEER. The CDR3 spans 16 residues. Despite likely unrecorded immune exposures, the donors were nominally healthy at the time of sampling. The chain carries TRBV4-3 and TRBJ2-1; 9 bases are a match to TRBD2. The sequence derives from a woman under 40 in good health and CMV-seronegative. Material for sequencing was PBMCs. The CDR3 loop is CASSQEPGLANNEQFF. Here the CDR3 DNA reads TGCGCCAGCAGCCAGGAGCCGGGACTAGCAAACAATGAGCAGTTCTTC.